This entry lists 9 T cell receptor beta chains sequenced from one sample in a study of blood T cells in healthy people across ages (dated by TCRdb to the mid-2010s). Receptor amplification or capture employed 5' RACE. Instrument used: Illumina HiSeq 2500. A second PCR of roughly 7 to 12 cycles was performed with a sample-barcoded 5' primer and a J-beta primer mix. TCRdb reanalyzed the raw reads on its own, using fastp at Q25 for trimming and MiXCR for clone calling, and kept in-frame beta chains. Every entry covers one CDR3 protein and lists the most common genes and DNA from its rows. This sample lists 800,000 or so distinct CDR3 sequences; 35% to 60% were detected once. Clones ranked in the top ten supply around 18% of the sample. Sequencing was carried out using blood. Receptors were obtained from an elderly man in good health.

The CDR3 DNA follows: TGTGCCAGCAGCCGGGGCGGGACAGGGGATGGCTACACCTTC. Encoded protein: CASSRGGTGDGYTF. The J gene is TRBJ1-2, the V gene TRBV6-1; TRBD1 aligns across 10 bases. The J segment lost 6 bases and the V segment lost 6 bases, leaving 7 bases of the junction unmatched. Germline assignment: CDR1 MNHNS and CDR2 SASEGT. The CDR3 loop spans 14 amino acids.

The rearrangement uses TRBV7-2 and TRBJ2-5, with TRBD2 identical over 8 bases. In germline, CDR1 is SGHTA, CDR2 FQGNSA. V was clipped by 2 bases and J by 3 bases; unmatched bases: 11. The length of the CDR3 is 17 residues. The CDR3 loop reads CASSLRLAGELKETQYF. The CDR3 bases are TGTGCCAGCAGCTTACGGCTAGCGGGTGAACTTAAAGAGACCCAGTACTTC.

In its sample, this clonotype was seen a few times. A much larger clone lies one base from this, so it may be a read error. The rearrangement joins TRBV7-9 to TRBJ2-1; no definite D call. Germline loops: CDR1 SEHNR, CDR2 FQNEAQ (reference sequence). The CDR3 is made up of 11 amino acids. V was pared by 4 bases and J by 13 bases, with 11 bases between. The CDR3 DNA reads TGTGCCAGCAGCTCAAAAGAGACCCAGTTCTTC. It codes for CASSSKETQFF.

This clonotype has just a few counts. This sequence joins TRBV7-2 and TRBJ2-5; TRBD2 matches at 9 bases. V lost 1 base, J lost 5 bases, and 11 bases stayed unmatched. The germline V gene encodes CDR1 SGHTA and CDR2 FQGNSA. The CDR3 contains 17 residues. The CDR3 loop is CASSLGAGASGMETQYF. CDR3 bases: TGTGCCAGCAGCTTAGGAGCTGGGGCTAGCGGGATGGAGACCCAGTACTTC.

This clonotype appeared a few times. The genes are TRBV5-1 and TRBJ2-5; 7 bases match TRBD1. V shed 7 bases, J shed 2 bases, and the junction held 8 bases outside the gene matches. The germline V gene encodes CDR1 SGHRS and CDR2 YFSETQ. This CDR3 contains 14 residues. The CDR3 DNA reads TGCGCCAGCGGACCCGGGACAGCACAAGAGACCCAGTACTTC. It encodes CASGPGTAQETQYF.

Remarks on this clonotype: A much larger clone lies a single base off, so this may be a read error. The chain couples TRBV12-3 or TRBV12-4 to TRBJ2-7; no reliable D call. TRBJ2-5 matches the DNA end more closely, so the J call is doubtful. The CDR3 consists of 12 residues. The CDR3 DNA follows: TGTGCCAACAGTTTAGAGGTTGTGACCCAGTACTTC. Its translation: CANSLEVVTQYF.

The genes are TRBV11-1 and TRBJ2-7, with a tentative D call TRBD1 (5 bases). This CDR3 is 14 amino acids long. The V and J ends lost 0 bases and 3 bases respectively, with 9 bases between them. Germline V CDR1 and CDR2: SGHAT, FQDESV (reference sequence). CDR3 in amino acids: CASSLAAGLYEQYF. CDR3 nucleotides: TGTGCCAGCAGCTTAGCGGCAGGGCTCTACGAGCAGTACTTC.

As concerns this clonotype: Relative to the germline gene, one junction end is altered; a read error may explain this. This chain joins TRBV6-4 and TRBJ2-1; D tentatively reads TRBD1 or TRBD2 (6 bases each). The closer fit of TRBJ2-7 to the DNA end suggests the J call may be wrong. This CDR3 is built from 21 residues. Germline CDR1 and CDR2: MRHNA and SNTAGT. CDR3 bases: TGTACCAGCAGTGAGCGGGCAGGGGCCGGACTGGCGGATAGCTCCTACAATGAGCAGTACTTC. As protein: CTSSERAGAGLADSSYNEQYF.

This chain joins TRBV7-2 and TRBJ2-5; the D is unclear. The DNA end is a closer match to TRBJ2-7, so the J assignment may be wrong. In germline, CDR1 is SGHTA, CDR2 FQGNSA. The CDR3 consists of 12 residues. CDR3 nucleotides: TGTGCCAGCAGCTCAATGGGGAACGAGCAGTACTTC. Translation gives CASSSMGNEQYF.